The entry below describes one TCR beta chain. What it recognizes is unknown. The junction departs from the called germline gene at one end, perhaps through a read error. This cohort consisted of healthy bone marrow donors. Donors counted as nominally healthy when sampled, yet unrecorded immune exposures were likely. This sample stems from a study of cytomegalovirus exposure and HLA in healthy donors. The primer mix had 60 Vbeta and 13 Jbeta primers. Assay: immunoSEQ multiplex PCR; the TCRdb copy retains only in-frame clones and omits some. The data contain 150,000 to 200,000 clones, 75% to 85% of them singletons. Study findings and constraints: With further analysis later on, most CMV-associated TCR beta chains appeared HLA-restricted. The authors later linked a missense DCLRE1C variant to TCR beta V- and J-gene trimming.

The CDR3 length is 16 residues. Germline-derived CDR1 and CDR2 are SGHRS and YFSETQ. Sequenced material: PBMCs. The chain has TRBV5-1 and TRBJ2-4, with 7 bases that match TRBD1. This TCR was sampled from a woman in her fifties or sixties in good health and CMV-seropositive. The chain's CDR3 is CASSLGGRQGKNSQYF. The DNA for the CDR3 is TGCGCCAGCAGCTTGGGGGGCAGACAGGGCAAAAACAGTCAGTACTTC.